These 27 T cell receptor beta chains came from one sample sequenced in a study of T cell repertoires in cytomegalovirus infection (dated by TCRdb to between 2018 and 2020). The antigens for these receptors are not known. What the treatment or condition label conveys for this sample: in vitro stimulation with specific CMV peptide epitopes to enrich CMV-specific T cells. Sequencer: Illumina HiSeq 1500. Through fastp at Q25 and MiXCR, TCRdb rebuilt clones from the public reads, retaining in-frame beta chains. Rows merge per CDR3 protein into single entries with the most common DNA and genes. The sample profile shows around 500,000 distinct CDR3 sequences; about 42% of them were found once. The ten largest clonotypes hold about 39% of the sample. Sequences were derived from cultured PBMCs, sampled from culture after CMV antigen stimulation. The receptors here all came from a human donor in good health (CMV status not recorded). Some clones in this sample may be carry-over from other donors' samples.

The chain employs TRBV7-2 and TRBJ2-1, with D perhaps TRBD1 (6 bases). V was trimmed by 3 bases and J by 10 bases, leaving 19 bases between them. The length of the CDR3 is 15 residues. Germline values: CDR1 SGHTA, CDR2 FQGNSA. Here the CDR3 reads CASSFGDIGVGEQFF. CDR3 nucleotides: TGTGCCAGCAGCTTTGGGGACATCGGTGTTGGGGAGCAGTTCTTC.

The chain carries TRBV20-1 and TRBJ1-5, with a tentative D call TRBD1 (6 bases). The V end was cut by 1 base, the J end by 4 bases, with 11 bases between. Germline-derived CDR1 and CDR2 are DFQATT and SNEGSKA (reference sequence). The CDR3 extends over 14 amino acids. CDR3 loop: CSARGSTGNQPQHF. The CDR3 nucleotides are TGCAGTGCTAGAGGTTCGACAGGTAATCAGCCCCAGCATTTT.

The chain carries TRBV11-2 and TRBJ1-2, with a tentative D call TRBD1 (6 bases). The germline V gene has CDR1 SGHAT and CDR2 FQNNGV. The CDR3 contains 15 residues. The V gene lost 5 bases and the J gene lost 4 bases, with 17 bases spanning the gap. The CDR3 loop reads CASSPRRGAPYGYTF. CDR3 nucleotide sequence: TGTGCCAGCAGCCCACGCCGGGGGGCGCCCTATGGCTACACCTTC. The variable domain in full, with the rest retrieved from reference TRBV11-2 and TRBJ1-2, is EAGVAQSPRYKIIEKRQSVAFWCNPISGHATLYWYQQILGQGPKLLIQFQNNGVVDDSQLPKDRFSAERLKGVDSTLKIQPAKLEDSAVYLCASSPRRGAPYGYTFGSGTRLTVV.

This clonotype was counted a few times. The J gene is TRBJ1-6, the V gene TRBV7-9; 10 bases line up with TRBD1. The CDR3 is 15 residues long. Trimming at V came to 5 bases and at J to 10 bases, leaving 8 bases not matched to a gene. CDR1 is SEHNR, CDR2 FQNEAQ, per germline (reference sequence). The CDR3 spells CASSADRGQRSPLHF. The CDR3 coding sequence is TGTGCCAGCAGCGCTGACAGGGGGCAAAGATCACCCCTCCACTTT. Full variable domain (missing parts from reference TRBV7-9 and TRBJ1-6): DTGVSQNPRHKITKRGQNVTFRCDPISEHNRLYWYRQTLGQGPEFLTYFQNEAQLEKSRLLSDRFSAERPKGSFSTLEIQRTEQGDSAMYLCASSADRGQRSPLHFGNGTRLTVT.

The chain recombines TRBV6-2 or TRBV6-3 with TRBJ1-1, with D possibly TRBD1 on 6 matching bases. V was pared by 6 bases and J by 6 bases, with 14 bases between. The CDR3 spans 13 residues. The germline gives CDR1 MNHEY, CDR2 SVGEGT. Written as DNA, the CDR3 is TGTGCCAGCAGCGGACAGTCTGCCTCTGAAGCTTTCTTT. It encodes CASSGQSASEAFF.

The chain recombines TRBV29-1 with TRBJ1-1; D is uncertain. Germline CDR1 and CDR2: SQVTM and ANQGSEA. V was pared by 1 base and J by 14 bases, with 17 bases between. The CDR3 consists of 12 residues. The CDR3 here is CSVEGSGPPMFF. CDR3 coding DNA: TGCAGCGTTGAAGGGTCTGGCCCCCCGATGTTCTTT. The full variable domain, completed using reference TRBV29-1 and TRBJ1-1, is SAVISQKPSRDICQRGTSLTIQCQVDSQVTMMFWYRQQPGQSLTLIATANQGSEATYESGFVIDKFPISRPNLTFSTLTVSNMSPEDSSIYLCSVEGSGPPMFFGQGTRLTVV.

The chain employs TRBV30 and TRBJ2-7; 8 bases are a match to TRBD2. The CDR3 runs to 15 residues. Unmatched junction bases numbered 6, after V lost 0 bases and J lost 2 bases. Looked up from germline, CDR1 is GTSNPN and CDR2 is SVGIG (reference sequence). The CDR3, as DNA: TGTGCCTGGAGTGTACAGCGCGGGGGGACCTACGAGCAGTACTTC. Translating gives CAWSVQRGGTYEQYF.

This clonotype turned up a few times. The rearrangement links TRBV4-1 to TRBJ1-1; 7 bases are a match to TRBD1. The CDR3 is 17 amino acids. J gave up 4 bases and V 3 bases, and 14 bases lay outside the gene matches. Germline V CDR1 and CDR2: MGHRA, YSYEKL. CDR3 sequence reads: CASSHALRGPIGTEAFF. CDR3 DNA: TGCGCCAGCAGCCACGCCTTGAGGGGGCCAATCGGCACTGAAGCTTTCTTT.

This chain uses TRBV18 with TRBJ2-5; possible D gene TRBD1, 5 bases. Germline V gene lookup returns CDR1 KGHSH and CDR2 LQKENI. The CDR3 has 15 amino acids. Deletions cut 2 bases from V and 1 base from J, with 11 bases between. CDR3 nucleotide sequence: TGTGCCAGCTCACCAATGGGGCCGATCCAAGAGACCCAGTACTTC. It encodes CASSPMGPIQETQYF.

The gene calls are TRBV18 and TRBJ2-1; 9 bases match TRBD1. With 0 bases clipped from V and 4 bases from J, the junction kept 1 base outside the gene matches. This CDR3 is built from 15 residues. Germline CDR1 reads KGHSH; CDR2 reads LQKENI. CDR3 nucleotide sequence: TGTGCCAGCTCACCACCGGGGACAGGGTACAATGAGCAGTTCTTC. It encodes CASSPPGTGYNEQFF.

The chain employs TRBV6-1 and TRBJ2-7, with 9 bases fitting TRBD1. The CDR3 extends over 14 amino acids. The trim removed 6 bases at V and 3 bases at J, leaving 6 bases unmatched. Germline CDR1 and CDR2: MNHNS and SASEGT. CDR3 sequence: CASRPGQGDYEQYF. The CDR3 region has the DNA TGTGCCAGCAGGCCGGGACAGGGAGACTACGAGCAGTACTTC.

This clonotype appeared a few times. V gene TRBV11-2 combines with J gene TRBJ2-1; no firm D call. The CDR3 extends over 21 amino acids. V shed 0 bases and J shed 1 base, with 25 bases lying between them. Germline loops: CDR1 SGHAT, CDR2 FQNNGV. CDR3 DNA sequence: TGTGCCAGCAGCTTAGATTTCGAACTGTGGCCAGCAGTTCCGTCCTACAATGAGCAGTTCTTC. This gives the protein CASSLDFELWPAVPSYNEQFF.

There are a few counts of this clonotype. This chain connects TRBV19 to TRBJ1-2, with TRBD1 as a possible D gene (5 bases). Per germline, CDR1 LNHDA and CDR2 SQIVND (reference sequence). Trimming removed 0 bases from V and 4 bases from J, with 12 bases in between. This CDR3 contains 15 residues. In DNA, the CDR3 is TGTGCCAGTAGTATAGATTTCTGGACAATCTATGGCTACACCTTC. Protein product: CASSIDFWTIYGYTF.

This clonotype has more than one count but fewer than ten. The V call is TRBV7-2, the J call TRBJ2-1; maybe TRBD2 (6 bases). Trimming shortened V by 6 bases and J by 7 bases, and 16 bases separated the two germline ends. This CDR3 region has 14 residues. The germline V gene encodes CDR1 SGHTA and CDR2 FQGNSA. The CDR3 spells CASREAGSGNEQFF. CDR3 nucleotides: TGTGCCAGCAGGGAGGCCGGGAGTGGGAATGAGCAGTTCTTC.

This clonotype turned up a few times. The J gene is TRBJ2-3, the V gene TRBV10-3, with D tentatively TRBD1 (6 bases). The CDR3 runs to 15 residues. Germline V gene data show CDR1 as ENHRY and CDR2 as SYGVKD. The ends were cut back, 7 bases at V and 2 bases at J, with 16 bases in the middle. CDR3 in DNA: TGTGCCATCACGTCGGGTGGACAGATCACAGATACGCAGTATTTT. Translation: CAITSGGQITDTQYF.

The J gene is TRBJ1-2, the V gene TRBV28, with 8 bases that match TRBD1. Trimming removed 3 bases from V and 4 bases from J; junction bases left unmatched: 16. CDR3 size: 18 residues. In germline, CDR1 is MDHEN, CDR2 SYDVKM. The CDR3 sequence is CASSFRFQGAGLGYGYTF. CDR3 in DNA: TGTGCCAGCAGTTTCCGCTTCCAGGGGGCAGGTTTGGGCTATGGCTACACCTTC.

This clonotype turned up a few times. The chain couples TRBV7-9 to TRBJ2-2; TRBD2 is a possible D gene (5 bases). The V end was cut by 4 bases, the J end by 7 bases, with 13 bases between. The V gene's germline CDR1 is SEHNR and CDR2 FQNEAQ (reference sequence). The CDR3 covers 14 residues. This chain's CDR3 is CASSSPQTNGELFF. CDR3 coding DNA: TGTGCCAGCAGCTCACCCCAGACTAACGGGGAGCTGTTTTTT.

The gene calls are TRBV11-2 and TRBJ2-3, with a tentative D call TRBD1 (6 bases). Trimming took 5 bases from V and 4 from J, leaving 13 bases between them. The CDR3 sequence is 14 residues long. Germline CDR1 SGHAT, CDR2 FQNNGV. The CDR3 DNA sequence: TGTGCCAGCAGCCCTACAGGGCGGGCAGATACGCAGTATTTT. Translation: CASSPTGRADTQYF.

The chain has TRBV4-3 and TRBJ2-5; 8 positions match TRBD2. This CDR3 contains 13 residues. J gave up 5 bases and V 6 bases, and 5 bases lay outside the gene matches. Germline V gene data show CDR1 as LGHNA and CDR2 as YSLEER. CDR3 bases: TGCGCCAGCAGTCACAGGACTAGCGAGACCCAGTACTTC. It translates to CASSHRTSETQYF.

Details on this clonotype: At one end the junction does not follow the germline gene, possibly because of a read error. V gene TRBV12-3 or TRBV12-4 combines with J gene TRBJ2-1; D tentatively fits TRBD1 or TRBD2 (6 bases each). The CDR3 covers 12 residues. The CDR3 nucleotides are TGTGCCAGCAGTCTAGCGAGACAGGTACAGTTCTTC. Its protein is CASSLARQVQFF.

This clonotype has only one observation. J is TRBJ2-7 and V is TRBV4-1; D is ambiguous. CDR1 and CDR2 from the germline V gene are MGHRA and YSYEKL. This CDR3 contains 16 residues. Trimming removed 3 bases at V and 0 bases at J, with 15 bases between. The CDR3 bases are TGCGCCAGCAGCCACACGTCGGCCAGGAGCTCCTACGAGCAGTACTTC. Translation gives CASSHTSARSSYEQYF.

This CDR3 reads CASSIEAAREGVTSTDTQYF. The DNA of the CDR3 is TGTGCCAGCAGTATTGAGGCAGCCAGGGAAGGTGTCACTAGCACAGATACGCAGTATTTT. The chain links TRBV28 to TRBJ2-3, with D possibly being TRBD1 (5 bases). The V end lost 5 bases, the J end lost 0 bases, and 27 bases lay between the germline ends. CDR3 length equals 20 residues. Germline assignment: CDR1 MDHEN and CDR2 SYDVKM.

V gene TRBV28 combines with J gene TRBJ2-7; no clear D. This CDR3 is built from 12 residues. Germline assignment: CDR1 MDHEN and CDR2 SYDVKM. Trimming left V 6 bases short and J 7 bases short, with 13 bases between. CDR3 protein: CASRRTVREQYF. As DNA, the CDR3 is TGTGCCAGCAGGCGCACTGTTAGGGAGCAGTACTTC.

This clonotype was counted between two and nine times. V usage is TRBV7-2 and J usage is TRBJ2-7; the D is unclear. Germline V gives CDR1 SGHTA, CDR2 FQGNSA. The CDR3 runs to 16 residues. V was shortened by 8 bases and J by 0 bases, with 20 bases between the two germline ends. CDR3 region: CASSRAAHRSSYEQYF. CDR3 nucleotide sequence: TGTGCCAGCTCTAGGGCCGCACATCGGAGCTCCTACGAGCAGTACTTC.

This clonotype was detected a few times. The rearrangement joins TRBV20-1 to TRBJ1-4; D not certain. The CDR3 is 13 amino acids. Deletions cut 3 bases from V and 2 bases from J, with 7 bases between. The V gene's germline CDR1 is DFQATT and CDR2 SNEGSKA (reference sequence). The CDR3 DNA reads TGCAGTGCTAGGGATCTCACTAATGAAAAACTGTTTTTT. Its protein is CSARDLTNEKLFF.

This clonotype showed up just a few times. The chain employs TRBV12-5 and TRBJ2-7; 12 bases map to TRBD2. Germline CDR1 is LGHNT and CDR2 is FRNRAP. After removal of 6 bases from V and 7 bases from J, the junction contained 10 bases not matched to a gene. The CDR3 is 15 amino acids. This CDR3 reads CASGRRLAGVYEQYF. CDR3 coding DNA: TGTGCTAGTGGCCGTCGACTAGCGGGAGTTTATGAGCAGTACTTC.

The chain uses TRBV20-1 and TRBJ2-5; TRBD1 is a possible D gene (6 bases). Germline V lookup: CDR1 DFQATT, CDR2 SNEGSKA (reference sequence). The CDR3 sequence is 14 residues long. V lost 3 bases to trimming and J lost 5 bases, with 16 bases between them. The CDR3 nucleotides read TGCAGTGCTAGGGAAGGACAGAACGGGGAGACCCAGTACTTC. Encoded protein: CSAREGQNGETQYF.